This T cell receptor (beta chain) was profiled in a study of blood T cell repertoires in COVID-19. Study context: The origin of the acute and convalescent COVID-19 samples was the United States, Italy and Spain.

Profiling relied on immunoSEQ multiplex PCR, and the TCRdb table lists in-frame clones only, not all of them. The sample includes 57,000 or so clones, around 79% of them seen just once. The CDR3 sequence is 16 residues long. CDR1 is SGHDN and CDR2 is FVKESK in the germline V gene. The trim removed 1 base at V and 5 bases at J, leaving 6 bases unmatched. This chain links TRBV14 with TRBJ2-7; 12 positions agree with TRBD1. The sample comprised peripheral blood. The receptor was derived from a man aged 60 to 69 with acute or convalescent COVID-19. CDR3 protein: CASSQVGQGAFDEQYF. The DNA for the CDR3 is TGTGCCAGCAGCCAAGTGGGACAGGGGGCATTCGACGAGCAGTACTTC. The full variable domain, completed using reference TRBV14 and TRBJ2-7, is EAGVTQFPSHSVIEKGQTVTLRCDPISGHDNLYWYRRVMGKEIKFLLHFVKESKQDESGMPNNRFLAERTGGTYSTLKVQPAELEDSGVYFCASSQVGQGAFDEQYFGPGTRLTVT.